The 26 T cell receptor beta chains reported below all come from one sample, sequenced in a study of blood T cell repertoires in COVID-19. TCRdb's table, derived via immunoSEQ multiplex PCR, lists solely in-frame clones and lacks some. This table has about 300,000 clones, approximately 84% appearing once. The sample consisted of peripheral blood. These receptors were obtained from a human donor with COVID-19, enrolled during active disease. The donor label of this sample is uncertain.

V and J are TRBV19 and TRBJ2-1; TRBD2 matches at 9 bases. Germline CDR1 and CDR2: LNHDA and SQIVND (reference sequence). The CDR3 consists of 14 residues. V dropped 8 bases and J dropped 7; count of bases not matched to a gene: 9. The CDR3 loop is CASGVAGVVNEQFF. Written as DNA, the CDR3 is TGTGCCAGTGGGGTAGCGGGAGTAGTAAATGAGCAGTTCTTC.

V gene TRBV30 combines with J gene TRBJ1-4, with 7 bases matching TRBD1. The CDR3 runs 14 residues. The germline gives CDR1 GTSNPN, CDR2 SVGIG (reference sequence). V lost 3 bases, J lost 8 bases, and 9 bases stayed unmatched. The CDR3 region is CAWSRQGGGEKLFF. The CDR3 region has the DNA TGTGCCTGGAGCCGACAGGGTGGGGGGGAAAAACTGTTTTTT.

This sequence joins TRBV9 and TRBJ1-5; 8 positions match TRBD1. Germline values: CDR1 SGDLS, CDR2 YYNGEE. The CDR3 sequence is 14 residues long. With V trimmed by 4 bases and J by 8 bases, 8 bases remained unmatched. The CDR3 loop reads CASSTNPTGEPQHF. CDR3 nucleotides: TGTGCCAGCAGCACCAACCCGACAGGGGAGCCCCAGCATTTT. Filled out from reference TRBV9 and TRBJ1-5, the complete variable domain reads DSGVTQTPKHLITATGQRVTLRCSPRSGDLSVYWYQQSLDQGLQFLIQYYNGEERAKGNILERFSAQQFPDLHSELNLSSLELGDSALYFCASSTNPTGEPQHFGDGTRLSIL.

Only a few counts were recorded for this clone. The gene calls are TRBV5-4 and TRBJ1-1, with 7 positions matching TRBD1. Germline CDR1 is SGHNT and CDR2 is YYREEE (reference sequence). Unmatched junction bases numbered 8, after V lost 5 bases and J lost 10 bases. The CDR3 extends over 12 amino acids. The CDR3 sequence: CASSRDRVRAFF. The CDR3 DNA reads TGTGCCAGCAGTCGAGACAGGGTCCGAGCTTTCTTT.

This chain joins TRBV7-3 and TRBJ2-1; D possibly corresponds to TRBD2 (5 bases). This CDR3 is 14 amino acids long. Germline CDR1 and CDR2: SGHTA and FQGTGA. The germline V and J ends were trimmed by 5 bases and 0 bases, with 8 bases remaining between them. This CDR3 is CASSAGLSYNEQFF. Written as DNA, the CDR3 is TGTGCCAGCAGCGCAGGACTCTCCTACAATGAGCAGTTCTTC.

The gene calls are TRBV5-1 and TRBJ2-1, with TRBD1 matching over 7 bases. This CDR3 spans 16 amino acids. Germline assignment: CDR1 SGHRS and CDR2 YFSETQ. V lost 0 bases, J lost 2 bases, and 5 bases stayed unmatched. CDR3 DNA: TGCGCCAGCAGCTTGGCAGGGGGACGGGCCTACAATGAGCAGTTCTTC. Translated: CASSLAGGRAYNEQFF. Drawing the rest from reference TRBV5-1 and TRBJ2-1, the complete variable domain is KAGVTQTPRYLIKTRGQQVTLSCSPISGHRSVSWYQQTPGQGLQFLFEYFSETQRNKGNFPGRFSGRQFSNSRSEMNVSTLELGDSALYLCASSLAGGRAYNEQFFGPGTRLTVL.

The chain is built from TRBV5-4 and TRBJ1-1; possible D gene TRBD1, 5 bases. This CDR3 is 16 amino acids long. Trimming stripped 4 bases from V and 5 bases from J, with 21 bases between. Looked up from germline, CDR1 is SGHNT and CDR2 is YYREEE (reference sequence). The CDR3: CASSLRRGLSGTEAFF. The CDR3 DNA reads TGTGCCAGCAGCCTGCGGCGGGGCTTGAGTGGTACTGAAGCTTTCTTT.

This clone has only a few counts. The chain uses TRBV10-3 and TRBJ2-5; 7 bases fit TRBD2. CDR3 length equals 13 residues. Trimming cost V 8 bases and J 0 bases; bases outside gene matches: 3. Per germline, CDR1 ENHRY and CDR2 SYGVKD. CDR3 coding DNA: TGTGCCATCTCTAGCGGATACCAAGAGACCCAGTACTTC. Amino acids: CAISSGYQETQYF.

This rearrangement joins TRBV7-2 to TRBJ1-2; 7 bases are a match to TRBD1. V shed 6 bases, J shed 5 bases, and the junction held 9 bases outside the gene matches. The CDR3 extends over 14 amino acids. The germline CDR1 and CDR2 sequences are SGHTA and FQGNSA. DNA of the CDR3: TGTGCCAGCAGTCGTGACAGGGAAGGTTATGGCTACACCTTC. This translates into CASSRDREGYGYTF.

The V call is TRBV7-2, the J call TRBJ1-5, with a tentative D call TRBD1 (5 bases). Trimming left V 4 bases short and J 4 bases short, with 11 bases between. Germline V gene data show CDR1 as SGHTA and CDR2 as FQGNSA. CDR3 length: 14 residues. As DNA, the CDR3 is TGTGCCAGCAGCTCTCAGGGAACGAATCAGCCCCAGCATTTT. It encodes CASSSQGTNQPQHF. The entire variable domain, with the rest obtained from reference TRBV7-2 and TRBJ1-5, is as follows: GAGVSQSPSNKVTEKGKDVELRCDPISGHTALYWYRQSLGQGLEFLIYFQGNSAPDKSGLPSDRFSAERTGGSVSTLTIQRTQQEDSAVYLCASSSQGTNQPQHFGDGTRLSIL.

The V gene is TRBV29-1, the J gene TRBJ2-3, with TRBD2 matching 8 bases. With 3 bases clipped from V and 4 bases from J, the junction kept 12 bases outside the gene matches. CDR1 and CDR2 from the germline V gene are SQVTM and ANQGSEA. The CDR3 sequence is 16 residues long. The CDR3 loop reads CSVEGGSGRGADTQYF. The CDR3 coding sequence is TGCAGCGTTGAGGGAGGAAGCGGGAGAGGGGCAGATACGCAGTATTTT.

This clone was seen a few times. J is TRBJ1-4 and V is TRBV5-6, with 10 bases matching TRBD1. CDR3 length: 16 residues. V lost 3 bases, J lost 5 bases, and 7 bases stayed unmatched. The germline V gene encodes CDR1 SGHDT and CDR2 YYEEEE. This CDR3 reads CASSWGPDRGNEKLFF. DNA for the CDR3: TGTGCCAGCAGCTGGGGTCCGGACAGGGGGAATGAAAAACTGTTTTTT.

The rearrangement links TRBV5-1 to TRBJ2-7; 14 nucleotides align to TRBD2. J lost 3 bases, V lost 0 bases, and 2 bases had no gene match. CDR1 SGHRS and CDR2 YFSETQ come from the germline V gene. There are 16 residues in the CDR3. The CDR3 loop is CASSLGGLAGVYEQYF. CDR3 in DNA: TGCGCCAGCAGCTTGGGGGGACTAGCGGGAGTCTACGAGCAGTACTTC. Supplemented by reference TRBV5-1 and TRBJ2-7, the full variable domain reads KAGVTQTPRYLIKTRGQQVTLSCSPISGHRSVSWYQQTPGQGLQFLFEYFSETQRNKGNFPGRFSGRQFSNSRSEMNVSTLELGDSALYLCASSLGGLAGVYEQYFGPGTRLTVT.

The gene calls are TRBV21-1 and TRBJ2-7; TRBD1 was called by the table and not checked on the DNA. TRBV21-1 is reported as a pseudogene. This CDR3 comprises 14 residues. The CDR3 coding sequence is TGTGCCAGCAGCGCCCCCGTTGGGGCTGGCGAGCAGTACTTC. It encodes CASSAPVGAGEQYF.

The chain uses TRBV5-1 and TRBJ1-1; TRBD1 matches at 8 bases. V lost 3 bases, J lost 4 bases, and 8 bases stayed unmatched. The CDR3 contains 15 residues. Per germline, CDR1 SGHRS and CDR2 YFSETQ. CDR3 in amino acids: CASSSSYRGATEAFF. Written as DNA, the CDR3 is TGCGCCAGCAGCTCATCGTACAGGGGGGCCACTGAAGCTTTCTTT.

This clone was observed a single time. The V and J genes are TRBV30 and TRBJ1-2; 9 bases are a match to TRBD1. The germline V gene has CDR1 GTSNPN and CDR2 SVGIG (reference sequence). The CDR3 loop spans 11 amino acids. The V segment lost 4 bases and the J segment 8 bases; nucleotides outside the gene matches: 2. The CDR3 nucleotides are TGTGCCTGGAACAGGGGGCAGGGCTACACCTTC. Its translation is CAWNRGQGYTF.

The chain couples TRBV4-3 to TRBJ2-1; 7 nucleotides agree with TRBD2. The CDR3 has 14 residues. V lost 5 bases and J lost 3; bases outside the gene matches: 4. Germline V gene lookup returns CDR1 LGHNA and CDR2 YSLEER. The CDR3 loop is CASSAQRDYNEQFF. DNA for the CDR3: TGCGCCAGCAGCGCCCAGCGGGACTACAATGAGCAGTTCTTC.

This CDR3 is CASSPRRTESSYNEQFF. CDR3 sequence (DNA): TGCGCCAGCAGCCCACGCAGGACAGAGAGCTCCTACAATGAGCAGTTCTTC. The chain carries TRBV4-1 and TRBJ2-1; TRBD1 might be the D (6 bases). The V end lost 4 bases, the J end lost 0 bases, and 16 bases lay between the germline ends. In germline, CDR1 is MGHRA, CDR2 YSYEKL. There are 17 residues in the CDR3.

The J gene is TRBJ2-7, the V gene TRBV28, with D possibly TRBD2 on 6 matching bases. CDR1 and CDR2 (germline): MDHEN, SYDVKM. The CDR3 totals 14 residues. The V end was cut by 1 base, the J end by 3 bases, with 10 bases between. The CDR3: CASSLYEAGYEQYF. The CDR3 DNA is TGTGCCAGCAGTTTATACGAAGCGGGCTACGAGCAGTACTTC.

The CDR3 protein is CASSLWAVSYEQYF. DNA for the CDR3: TGTGCCAGCAGTTTATGGGCGGTATCCTACGAGCAGTACTTC. V gene TRBV28 combines with J gene TRBJ2-7; no clear D. There are 14 residues in the CDR3. Between the trimmed V and J ends, which lost 0 bases and 1 base, there was a span of 7 bases. Germline V gene lookup returns CDR1 MDHEN and CDR2 SYDVKM.

The chain recombines TRBV25-1 with TRBJ1-2; D possibly corresponds to TRBD1 (6 bases). Trimming stripped 8 bases from V and 8 bases from J, with 15 bases between. This CDR3 has 12 residues. From germline, CDR1 is MGHDK and CDR2 SYGVNS. The CDR3 spells CASSDSLVGYTF. CDR3 coding DNA: TGTGCCAGCTCGGACAGTCTAGTAGGCTACACCTTC.

The V call is TRBV7-3, the J call TRBJ2-2, with 7 positions matching TRBD2. Trimming removed 5 bases from V and 4 bases from J; junction bases left unmatched: 10. The CDR3 is 16 residues long. The germline CDR1 and CDR2 sequences are SGHTA and FQGTGA. DNA of the CDR3: TGTGCCAGCAGCCTTCTAGGAGCGGGACCCACCGGGGAGCTGTTTTTT. This sequence encodes CASSLLGAGPTGELFF.

The gene calls are TRBV27 and TRBJ1-2, with D uncertain. V lost 7 bases and J 4 bases, leaving 19 bases between the germline ends. The CDR3 spans 15 residues. Germline V CDR1 and CDR2: MNHEY, SMNVEV (reference sequence). CDR3 sequence: CASTFTSGISYGYTF. CDR3 coding DNA: TGTGCCAGCACCTTTACCTCGGGGATTTCCTATGGCTACACCTTC.

The chain combines TRBV19 with TRBJ1-1; maybe TRBD1 (6 bases). Trimming stripped 5 bases from V and 4 bases from J, with 14 bases between. The germline CDR1 and CDR2 sequences are LNHDA and SQIVND (reference sequence). This CDR3 region has 14 residues. The CDR3 protein is CASSSGGGPTEAFF. The CDR3, as DNA: TGTGCCAGTAGTTCTGGGGGGGGGCCCACTGAAGCTTTCTTT.

The CDR3 is CASSLGGAGETQYF. The CDR3 DNA follows: TGTGCCAGCAGTTTGGGGGGGGCCGGTGAGACCCAGTACTTC. V and J are TRBV28 and TRBJ2-5; D is possibly TRBD2 (7 bases). Trimming left V 3 bases short and J 5 bases short, with 13 bases between. Germline CDR1 reads MDHEN; CDR2 reads SYDVKM. The CDR3 totals 14 residues.

V usage is TRBV7-3 and J usage is TRBJ2-2; 10 positions agree with TRBD2. The CDR3 spans 14 residues. V gave up 4 bases and J gave up 7 bases; unmatched junction bases: 3. Germline V CDR1 and CDR2: SGHTA, FQGTGA. Written as DNA, the CDR3 is TGTGCCAGCAGCTCTAGCGGGAGAAACGGGGAGCTGTTTTTT. It encodes CASSSSGRNGELFF.